The T cell receptor beta chain under discussion was sequenced for a study of beta chain features in type 1 diabetes. Study-wide points: A moderate, significant TCRB CDR3 shortening appeared in type 1 diabetes across four CD4+ subsets.

This CDR3 is 14 amino acids long. V was pared by 3 bases and J by 5 bases, with 13 bases between. Notes on this clone: Its cognate antigen is unknown.

Of the isolated RNA, all was reverse transcribed, and so the sequenced material was expressed TCRB transcripts. About 3.5 million reads, on average, came from each naive, central memory and regulatory T cell sample. TCRdb's table, derived via immunoSEQ multiplex PCR, lists solely in-frame clones and lacks some. The table lists a few hundred thousand clones, about 15% of them singletons. The chain is built from TRBV23-1 and TRBJ1-1; perhaps TRBD1 as D (5 bases). TRBV23-1 is recorded as an ORF, its role being uncertain. This clonotype originated in a man between 18 and 29 years old with type 1 diabetes. The sequenced material came from naive CD4+ T cells from blood. The CDR3 nucleotides are TGCGCCAGCAGTCACTGGGGCTTTATAACTGAAGCTTTCTTT. Its translation: CASSHWGFITEAFF.